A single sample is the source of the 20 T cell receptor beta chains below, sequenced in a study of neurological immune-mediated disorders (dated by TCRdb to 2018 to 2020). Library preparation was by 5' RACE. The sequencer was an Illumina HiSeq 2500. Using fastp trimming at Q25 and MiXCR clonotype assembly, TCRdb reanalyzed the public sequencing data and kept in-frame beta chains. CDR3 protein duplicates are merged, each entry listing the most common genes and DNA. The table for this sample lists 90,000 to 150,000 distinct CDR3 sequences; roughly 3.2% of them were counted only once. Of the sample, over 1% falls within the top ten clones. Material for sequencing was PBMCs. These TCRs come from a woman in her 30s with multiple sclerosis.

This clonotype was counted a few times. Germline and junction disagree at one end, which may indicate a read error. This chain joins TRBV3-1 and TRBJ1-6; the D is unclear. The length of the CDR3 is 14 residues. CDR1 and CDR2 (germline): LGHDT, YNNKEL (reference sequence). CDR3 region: CASSPRTLNSTLNF. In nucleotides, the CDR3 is TGTGCCAGCAGCCCCCGGACTCTTAATTCAACCCTCAACTTT.

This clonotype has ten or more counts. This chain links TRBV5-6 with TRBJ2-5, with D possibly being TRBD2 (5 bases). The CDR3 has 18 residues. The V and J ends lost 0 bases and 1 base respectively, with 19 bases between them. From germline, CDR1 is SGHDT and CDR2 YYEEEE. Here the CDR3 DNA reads TGTGCCAGCAGCTTGGATCCAATCGGCCGCGGGCTCCAAGAGACCCAGTACTTC. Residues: CASSLDPIGRGLQETQYF.

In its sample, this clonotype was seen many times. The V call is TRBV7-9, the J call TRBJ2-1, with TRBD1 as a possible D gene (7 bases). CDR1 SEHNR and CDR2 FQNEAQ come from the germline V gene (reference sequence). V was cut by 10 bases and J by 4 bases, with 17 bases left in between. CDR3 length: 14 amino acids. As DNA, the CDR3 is TGTGCCACGTACGGAGCAGGGGGGTACAATGAGCAGTTCTTC. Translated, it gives CATYGAGGYNEQFF.

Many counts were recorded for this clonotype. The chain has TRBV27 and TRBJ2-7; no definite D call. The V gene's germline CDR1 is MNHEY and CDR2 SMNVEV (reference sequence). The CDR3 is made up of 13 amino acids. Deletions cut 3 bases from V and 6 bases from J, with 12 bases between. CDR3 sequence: CASSFLDFGEQYF. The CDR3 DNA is TGTGCCAGCAGTTTTCTGGATTTTGGCGAGCAGTACTTC.

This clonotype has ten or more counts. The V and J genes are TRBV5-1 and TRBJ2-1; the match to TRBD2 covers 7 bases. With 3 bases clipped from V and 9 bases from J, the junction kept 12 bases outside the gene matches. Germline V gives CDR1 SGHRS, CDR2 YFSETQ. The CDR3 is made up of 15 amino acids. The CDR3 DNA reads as TGCGCCAGCAGCTCCGGGGGGAGCCACCCTCCTGAGCAGTTCTTC. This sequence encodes CASSSGGSHPPEQFF.

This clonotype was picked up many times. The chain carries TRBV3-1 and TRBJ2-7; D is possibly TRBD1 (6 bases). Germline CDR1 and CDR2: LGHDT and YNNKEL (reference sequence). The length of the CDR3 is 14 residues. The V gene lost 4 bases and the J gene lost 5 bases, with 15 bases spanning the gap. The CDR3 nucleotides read TGTGCCAGCAGCCCCGGGACAACACACCACGAGCAGTACTTC. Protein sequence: CASSPGTTHHEQYF.

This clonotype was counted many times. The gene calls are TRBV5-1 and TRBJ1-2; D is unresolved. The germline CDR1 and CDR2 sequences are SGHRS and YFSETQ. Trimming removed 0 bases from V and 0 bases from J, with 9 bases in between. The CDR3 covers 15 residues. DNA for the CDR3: TGCGCCAGCAGCTTGGAAGGCAAAGCTAACTATGGCTACACCTTC. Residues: CASSLEGKANYGYTF.

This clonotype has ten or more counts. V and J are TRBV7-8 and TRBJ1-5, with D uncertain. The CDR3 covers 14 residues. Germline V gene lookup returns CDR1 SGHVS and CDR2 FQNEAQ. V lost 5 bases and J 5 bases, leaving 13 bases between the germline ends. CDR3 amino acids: CASSALRRDQPQHF. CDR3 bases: TGTGCCAGCAGCGCCCTCCGCCGGGATCAGCCCCAGCATTTT.

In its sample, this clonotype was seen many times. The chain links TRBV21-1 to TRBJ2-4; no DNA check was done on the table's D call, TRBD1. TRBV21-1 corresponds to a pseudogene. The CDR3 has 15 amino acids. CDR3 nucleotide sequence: TGTGCCAGCAGCAAAGGGGGACAGGGCAAAAACATTCAGTACTTC. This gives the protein CASSKGGQGKNIQYF.

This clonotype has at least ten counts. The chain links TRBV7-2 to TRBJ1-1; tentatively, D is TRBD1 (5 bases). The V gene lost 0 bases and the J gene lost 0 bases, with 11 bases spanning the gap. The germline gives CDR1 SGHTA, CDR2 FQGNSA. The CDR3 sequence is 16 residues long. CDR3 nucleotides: TGTGCCAGCAGCTTAGCAGGGACGAGACTGAACACTGAAGCTTTCTTT. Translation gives CASSLAGTRLNTEAFF.

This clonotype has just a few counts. The CDR3 loop is CASSYRPINVEAFF. The CDR3 region has the DNA TGCGCCAGCAGTTACAGACCTATAAACGTGGAAGCTTTCTTT. This chain uses TRBV5-1 with TRBJ1-1; D is uncertain. Germline V CDR1 and CDR2: SGHRS, YFSETQ. The CDR3 spans 14 residues. Trimming stripped 5 bases from V and 8 bases from J, with 19 bases between. The complete variable domain, with remaining parts taken from reference TRBV5-1 and TRBJ1-1, reads KAGVTQTPRYLIKTRGQQVTLSCSPISGHRSVSWYQQTPGQGLQFLFEYFSETQRNKGNFPGRFSGRQFSNSRSEMNVSTLELGDSALYLCASSYRPINVEAFFGQGTRLTVV.

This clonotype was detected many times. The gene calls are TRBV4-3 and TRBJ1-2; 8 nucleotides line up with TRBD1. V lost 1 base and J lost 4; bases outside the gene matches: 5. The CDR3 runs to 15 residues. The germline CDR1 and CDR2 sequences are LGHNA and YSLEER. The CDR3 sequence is CASSQASGGFYGYTF. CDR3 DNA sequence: TGCGCCAGCAGCCAAGCGTCAGGGGGCTTCTATGGCTACACCTTC.

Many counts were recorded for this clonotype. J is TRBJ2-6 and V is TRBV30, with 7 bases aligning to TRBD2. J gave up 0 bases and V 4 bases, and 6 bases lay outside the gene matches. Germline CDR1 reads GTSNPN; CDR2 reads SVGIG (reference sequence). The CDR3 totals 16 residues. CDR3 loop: CAWTPTSTSGANVLTF. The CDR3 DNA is TGTGCCTGGACCCCGACTAGCACCTCTGGGGCCAACGTCCTGACTTTC.

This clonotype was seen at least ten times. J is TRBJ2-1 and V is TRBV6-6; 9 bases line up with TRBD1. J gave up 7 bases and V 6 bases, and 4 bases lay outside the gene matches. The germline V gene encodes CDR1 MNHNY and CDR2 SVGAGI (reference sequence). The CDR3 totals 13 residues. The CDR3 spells CASRGQGLNEQFF. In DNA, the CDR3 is TGTGCCAGCAGAGGACAGGGGCTGAATGAGCAGTTCTTC.

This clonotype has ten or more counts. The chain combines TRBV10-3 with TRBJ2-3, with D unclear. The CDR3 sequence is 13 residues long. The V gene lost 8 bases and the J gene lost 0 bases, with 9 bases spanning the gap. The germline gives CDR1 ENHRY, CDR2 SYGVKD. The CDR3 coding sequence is TGTGCCATCCTGAGGCCGAGCACAGATACGCAGTATTTT. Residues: CAILRPSTDTQYF.

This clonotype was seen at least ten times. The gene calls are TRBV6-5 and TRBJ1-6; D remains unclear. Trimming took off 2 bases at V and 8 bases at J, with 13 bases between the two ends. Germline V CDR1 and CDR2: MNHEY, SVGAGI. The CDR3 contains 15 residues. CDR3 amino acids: CASSYSGVYYSPLHF. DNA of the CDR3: TGTGCCAGCAGTTACAGTGGGGTATATTATTCACCCCTCCACTTT.

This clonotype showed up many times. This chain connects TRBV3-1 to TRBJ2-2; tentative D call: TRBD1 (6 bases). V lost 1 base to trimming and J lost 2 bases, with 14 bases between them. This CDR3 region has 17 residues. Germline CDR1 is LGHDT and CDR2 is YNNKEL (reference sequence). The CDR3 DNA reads TGTGCCAGCAGCCAAGTTGATGGGGGCTACAACACCGGGGAGCTGTTTTTT. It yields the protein CASSQVDGGYNTGELFF.

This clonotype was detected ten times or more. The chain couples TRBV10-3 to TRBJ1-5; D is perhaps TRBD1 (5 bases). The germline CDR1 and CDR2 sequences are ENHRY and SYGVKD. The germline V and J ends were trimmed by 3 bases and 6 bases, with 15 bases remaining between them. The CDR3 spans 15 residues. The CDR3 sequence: CAISDVGEVGQPQHF. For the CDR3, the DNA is TGTGCCATCAGTGATGTAGGGGAGGTCGGTCAGCCCCAGCATTTT.

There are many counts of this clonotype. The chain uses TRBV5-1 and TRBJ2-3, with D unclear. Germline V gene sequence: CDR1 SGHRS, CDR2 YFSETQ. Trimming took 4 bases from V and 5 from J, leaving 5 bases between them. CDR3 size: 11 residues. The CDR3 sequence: CASSDLDTQYF. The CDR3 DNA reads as TGCGCCAGCAGCGACCTAGATACGCAGTATTTT.

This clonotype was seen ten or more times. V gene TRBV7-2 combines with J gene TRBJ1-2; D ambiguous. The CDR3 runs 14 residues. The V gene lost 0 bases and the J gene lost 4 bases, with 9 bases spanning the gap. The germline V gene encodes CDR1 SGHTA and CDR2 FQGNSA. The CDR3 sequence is CASSLAPLSYGYTF. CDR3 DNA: TGTGCCAGCAGCTTAGCTCCCCTCTCCTATGGCTACACCTTC. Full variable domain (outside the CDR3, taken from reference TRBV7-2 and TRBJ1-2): GAGVSQSPSNKVTEKGKDVELRCDPISGHTALYWYRQSLGQGLEFLIYFQGNSAPDKSGLPSDRFSAERTGGSVSTLTIQRTQQEDSAVYLCASSLAPLSYGYTFGSGTRLTVV.